This T cell receptor beta chain was found in a study of T cells in Graves' hyperthyroidism and ophthalmopathy. When ophthalmopathy did not progress within 18 months, Graves' hyperthyroidism was considered stable. Hyperthyroidism had been newly diagnosed in patients aged 18 to 65, and its duration was under 2 months. The sample holds many counts of this clonotype. Per the germline V gene, CDR1 is SGHAT and CDR2 is FQNNGV. This CDR3 has 15 amino acids. V was clipped by 1 base and J by 3 bases, with 7 bases between them. RNA transcripts provided the source from which TCR beta CDR3 regions were amplified. The HTBI primer set drove a first-round RT-PCR of the TCR CDR3. Via MiXCR, TCRdb re-called the multiplex PCR reads, giving one row per CDR3 protein. The sample carries approximately 430,000 distinct CDR3 sequences, approximately 14% recorded once.

Sequencing used blood. The clonotype originates from a woman between 18 and 29 years old with Graves' hyperthyroidism. V gene TRBV11-2 combines with J gene TRBJ1-6; D remains unclear. CDR3 residues: CASSLGAVYNSPLHF. The CDR3 nucleotides are TGTGCCAGCAGCTTAGGGGCAGTCTATAATTCACCCCTCCACTTT.